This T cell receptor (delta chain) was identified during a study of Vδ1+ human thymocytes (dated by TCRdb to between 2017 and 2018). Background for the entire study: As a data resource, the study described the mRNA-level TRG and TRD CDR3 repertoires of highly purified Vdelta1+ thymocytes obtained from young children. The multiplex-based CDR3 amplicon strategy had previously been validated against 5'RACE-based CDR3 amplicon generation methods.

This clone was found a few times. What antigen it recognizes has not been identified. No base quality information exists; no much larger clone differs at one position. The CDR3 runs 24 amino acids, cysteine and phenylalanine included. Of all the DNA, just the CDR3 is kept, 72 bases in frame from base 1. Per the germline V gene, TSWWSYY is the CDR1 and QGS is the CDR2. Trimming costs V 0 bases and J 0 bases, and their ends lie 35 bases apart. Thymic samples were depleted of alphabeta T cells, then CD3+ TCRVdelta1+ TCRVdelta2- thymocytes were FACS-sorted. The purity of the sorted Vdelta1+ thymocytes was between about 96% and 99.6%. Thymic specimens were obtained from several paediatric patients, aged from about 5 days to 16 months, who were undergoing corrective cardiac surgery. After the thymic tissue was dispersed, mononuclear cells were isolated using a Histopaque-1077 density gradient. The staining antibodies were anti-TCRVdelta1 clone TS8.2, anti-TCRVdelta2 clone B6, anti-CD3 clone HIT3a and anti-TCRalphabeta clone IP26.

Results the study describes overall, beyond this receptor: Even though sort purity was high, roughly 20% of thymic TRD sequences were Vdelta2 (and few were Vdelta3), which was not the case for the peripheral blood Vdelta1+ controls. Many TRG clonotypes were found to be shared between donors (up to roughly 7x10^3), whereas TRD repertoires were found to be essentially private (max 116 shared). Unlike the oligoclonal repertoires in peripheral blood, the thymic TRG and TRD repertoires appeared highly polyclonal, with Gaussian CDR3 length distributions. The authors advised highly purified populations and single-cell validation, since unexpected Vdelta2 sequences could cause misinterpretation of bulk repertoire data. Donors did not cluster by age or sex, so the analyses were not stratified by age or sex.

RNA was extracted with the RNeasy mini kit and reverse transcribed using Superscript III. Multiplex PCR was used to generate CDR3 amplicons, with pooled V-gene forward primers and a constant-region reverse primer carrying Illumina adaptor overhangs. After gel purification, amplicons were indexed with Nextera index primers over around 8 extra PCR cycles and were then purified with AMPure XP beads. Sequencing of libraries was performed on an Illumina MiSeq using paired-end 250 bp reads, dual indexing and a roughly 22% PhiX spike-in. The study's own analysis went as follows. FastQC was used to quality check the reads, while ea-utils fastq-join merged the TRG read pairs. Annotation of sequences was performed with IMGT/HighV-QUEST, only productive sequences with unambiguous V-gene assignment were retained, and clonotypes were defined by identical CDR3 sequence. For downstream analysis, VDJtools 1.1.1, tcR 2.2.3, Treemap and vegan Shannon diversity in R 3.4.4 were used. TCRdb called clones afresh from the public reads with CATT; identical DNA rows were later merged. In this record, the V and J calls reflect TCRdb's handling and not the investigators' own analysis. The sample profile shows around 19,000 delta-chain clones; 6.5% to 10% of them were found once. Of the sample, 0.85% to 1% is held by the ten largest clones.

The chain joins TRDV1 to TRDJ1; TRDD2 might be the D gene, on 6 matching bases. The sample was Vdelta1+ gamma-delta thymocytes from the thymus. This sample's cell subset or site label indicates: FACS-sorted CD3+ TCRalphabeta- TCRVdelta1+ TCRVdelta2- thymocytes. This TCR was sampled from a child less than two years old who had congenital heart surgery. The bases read TGTGCTCTTGGGGAACTCCCCAGCCCCAGCCCATCTTCCTCACTACTACTGTACACCGATAAACTCATCTTT. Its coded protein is CALGELPSPSPSSSLLLYTDKLIF.